Below, 29 T cell receptor beta chains from the same sample are listed, as sequenced in a study of cytomegalovirus exposure and HLA in healthy donors. PCR was performed using 60 Vbeta and 13 Jbeta primers. Clones were sequenced by immunoSEQ multiplex PCR, and TCRdb holds only the in-frame ones, with some missing. The sample includes approximately 220,000 clones, roughly 85% of them seen just once. The sample consisted of PBMCs. Every receptor here comes from a male donor in good health and CMV-seronegative.

The J gene is TRBJ1-1, the V gene TRBV7-3; 8 nucleotides align to TRBD1. Trimming cost V 4 bases and J 7 bases; bases outside gene matches: 11. The CDR3 has 15 amino acids. The germline V gene has CDR1 SGHTA and CDR2 FQGTGA. This chain's CDR3 is CASSYIRTGSNEAFF. DNA for the CDR3: TGTGCCAGCAGCTACATTCGGACAGGGTCGAATGAAGCTTTCTTT.

The V call is TRBV19, the J call TRBJ2-6, with D maybe TRBD1 (6 bases). Deletions cut 9 bases from V and 0 bases from J, with 12 bases between. The CDR3 has 15 amino acids. Germline values: CDR1 LNHDA, CDR2 SQIVND (reference sequence). CDR3 sequence (DNA): TGTGCCAGCGGACAGTTCGTCTCTGGGGCCAACGTCCTGACTTTC. Its translation: CASGQFVSGANVLTF.

This clone was detected once. At one end, the junction sequence differs from germline, possibly due to a read error. This chain uses TRBV7-7 with TRBJ2-5; a possible D gene is TRBD2 (6 bases). Germline V gene sequence: CDR1 SSHAT, CDR2 FNYEAQ (reference sequence). CDR3 size: 11 residues. The CDR3 here is CASSHSGLQYF. The DNA for the CDR3 is TGTGCTAGCAGCCACTCGGGACTCCAGTACTTC. Filled out from reference TRBV7-7 and TRBJ2-5, the complete variable domain reads GAGVSQSPRYKVTKRGQDVTLRCDPISSHATLYWYQQALGQGPEFLTYFNYEAQPDKSGLPSDRFSAERPEGSISTLTIQRTEQRDSAMYRCASSHSGLQYFGPGTRLLVL.

The V and J genes are TRBV5-1 and TRBJ2-1, with 9 positions matching TRBD2. Germline lookup yields CDR1 SGHRS and CDR2 YFSETQ. Unmatched junction bases numbered 6, after V lost 0 bases and J lost 8 bases. The CDR3 is 15 amino acids. In DNA form, the CDR3 reads TGCGCCAGCAGCTTGGAAGTAGCGGGAGAGGATGAGCAGTTCTTC. Translated, it gives CASSLEVAGEDEQFF.

This chain links TRBV4-3 with TRBJ2-2; a weak D match, TRBD2 (6 bases). Deletions cut 0 bases from V and 4 bases from J, with 15 bases between. Germline V gives CDR1 LGHNA, CDR2 YSLEER. The CDR3 runs 17 residues. The CDR3 region is CASSQDPWGDLTGELFF. The CDR3 DNA sequence: TGCGCCAGCAGCCAAGATCCGTGGGGGGACCTCACCGGGGAGCTGTTTTTT.

This clone was seen a handful of times. The J gene is TRBJ1-1, the V gene TRBV27; 8 positions agree with TRBD1. The length of the CDR3 is 15 residues. The ends lost 3 bases at V and 3 bases at J; junction bases unmatched: 6. The germline CDR1 and CDR2 sequences are MNHEY and SMNVEV (reference sequence). The CDR3 loop reads CASSFNRGIDTEAFF. The CDR3 DNA is TGTGCCAGCAGTTTCAACAGGGGGATAGACACTGAAGCTTTCTTT.

In its sample, this clone was seen a few times. The J gene is TRBJ1-1, the V gene TRBV7-3; D unresolved. CDR1 and CDR2 from the germline V gene are SGHTA and FQGTGA. V lost 1 base, J lost 5 bases, and 5 bases lay in between. The CDR3 is made up of 12 amino acids. The CDR3 here is CASSLIGTEAFF. The DNA for the CDR3 is TGTGCCAGCAGCTTAATCGGGACTGAAGCTTTCTTT.

This chain connects TRBV7-9 to TRBJ1-2, with D unresolved. The CDR3 has 13 residues. V lost 3 bases, J lost 6 bases, and 11 bases lay in between. Germline V gene lookup returns CDR1 SEHNR and CDR2 FQNEAQ (reference sequence). The CDR3 DNA reads as TGTGCCAGCAGCTTTATGGTGGAGCATGGCTACACCTTC. It encodes CASSFMVEHGYTF.

The CDR3 region is CASSSKMNTEAFF. The CDR3, as DNA: TGCGCCAGCAGCTCCAAAATGAACACTGAAGCTTTCTTT. The V and J genes are TRBV5-1 and TRBJ1-1; no clear D. Trimming removed 3 bases from V and 0 bases from J, with 6 bases in between. The CDR3 sequence is 13 residues long. In germline, CDR1 is SGHRS, CDR2 YFSETQ.

This chain joins TRBV27 and TRBJ2-7, with D possibly matching TRBD1 (6 bases). Between the trimmed V and J ends, which lost 2 bases and 5 bases, there was a span of 10 bases. Germline loops: CDR1 MNHEY, CDR2 SMNVEV (reference sequence). This CDR3 is built from 13 residues. This chain's CDR3 is CASSLGQIDEQYF. Here the CDR3 DNA reads TGTGCCAGCAGTTTAGGACAGATTGACGAGCAGTACTTC.

This chain connects TRBV5-4 to TRBJ1-2, with a weak D call TRBD1 (5 bases). Germline lookup yields CDR1 SGHNT and CDR2 YYREEE (reference sequence). The V and J ends lost 0 bases and 3 bases respectively, with 6 bases between them. The CDR3 consists of 13 residues. The CDR3 DNA follows: TGTGCCAGCAGCTTGGAAGGGGACTATGGCTACACCTTC. Its protein product is CASSLEGDYGYTF.

The chain recombines TRBV7-9 with TRBJ2-7; no clear D. The V end was cut by 2 bases, the J end by 3 bases, with 8 bases between. The CDR3 runs 13 residues. Germline V gives CDR1 SEHNR, CDR2 FQNEAQ (reference sequence). CDR3 protein: CASSLNSNYEQYF. The CDR3 DNA is TGTGCCAGCAGCTTAAACAGCAACTACGAGCAGTACTTC.

J is TRBJ2-2 and V is TRBV5-6, with TRBD2 matching over 10 bases. J gave up 6 bases and V 0 bases, and 8 bases lay outside the gene matches. The CDR3 consists of 17 residues. Germline CDR1 reads SGHDT; CDR2 reads YYEEEE. This CDR3 reads CASSLAPSGGISGELFF. CDR3 bases: TGTGCCAGCAGCTTGGCGCCTAGCGGGGGTATTTCCGGGGAGCTGTTTTTT.

J is TRBJ2-5 and V is TRBV27, with D perhaps matching TRBD1 (5 bases). Germline lookup yields CDR1 MNHEY and CDR2 SMNVEV (reference sequence). This CDR3 spans 14 amino acids. Trimming cost V 1 base and J 2 bases, with 8 bases left between them. The chain's CDR3 is CASSLFRDQETQYF. CDR3 nucleotides: TGTGCCAGCAGTTTATTCAGGGATCAAGAGACCCAGTACTTC.

This chain joins TRBV28 and TRBJ1-1; D unclear. V dropped 3 bases and J dropped 0 bases, with 11 bases sitting between them. The germline gives CDR1 MDHEN, CDR2 SYDVKM. The CDR3 sequence is 15 residues long. The DNA of the CDR3 is TGTGCCAGCAGTTTCATGGGGAGTTTGAACACTGAAGCTTTCTTT. Its translation is CASSFMGSLNTEAFF.

This chain's CDR3 is CSVGLAGAYNEQFF. The CDR3 bases are TGCAGCGTTGGACTAGCGGGAGCCTACAATGAGCAGTTCTTC. The chain is built from TRBV29-1 and TRBJ2-1, with 12 bases lining up with TRBD2. V lost 4 bases and J lost 2; bases outside the gene matches: 0. Germline CDR1 reads SQVTM; CDR2 reads ANQGSEA. The CDR3 is made up of 14 amino acids.

V gene TRBV7-8 combines with J gene TRBJ1-2; a weak D match, TRBD1 (6 bases). The V gene's germline CDR1 is SGHVS and CDR2 FQNEAQ. Trimming cost V 4 bases and J 0 bases, with 15 bases left between them. CDR3 length: 16 residues. The CDR3 bases are TGTGCCAGCAGCTCGTCAGGGGAAGGAGCTAACTATGGCTACACCTTC. Translating it yields CASSSSGEGANYGYTF.

The chain has TRBV6-5 and TRBJ1-2; possible D gene TRBD1, 6 bases. Germline assignment: CDR1 MNHEY and CDR2 SVGAGI. This CDR3 region has 12 residues. The ends were cut back, 11 bases at V and 4 bases at J, with 14 bases in the middle. The CDR3 here is CAVRAGVYGYTF. For the CDR3, the DNA is TGTGCCGTCAGAGCAGGGGTCTATGGCTACACCTTC.

V gene TRBV7-9 combines with J gene TRBJ1-2; 8 bases fit TRBD1. The ends lost 5 bases at V and 0 bases at J; junction bases unmatched: 8. From germline, CDR1 is SEHNR and CDR2 FQNEAQ (reference sequence). This CDR3 region has 16 residues. In nucleotides, the CDR3 is TGTGCCAGCAGCGATCGGACAGGGCTTACTAACTATGGCTACACCTTC. This sequence encodes CASSDRTGLTNYGYTF.

This clone has only a few counts. The CDR3 loop reads CASYLRGGEKLFF. For the CDR3, the DNA is TGTGCCAGCTATCTTAGGGGGGGAGAAAAACTGTTTTTT. V is TRBV2 and J is TRBJ1-4; tentative D call: TRBD1 (6 bases). Germline V gene lookup returns CDR1 SNHLY and CDR2 FYNNEI. The V and J ends lost 8 bases and 8 bases respectively, with 15 bases between them. CDR3 length equals 13 residues. The complete variable domain, with remaining parts taken from reference TRBV2 and TRBJ1-4, reads EPEVTQTPSHQVTQMGQEVILRCVPISNHLYFYWYRQILGQKVEFLVSFYNNEISEKSEIFDDQFSVERPDGSNFTLKIRSTKLEDSAMYFCASYLRGGEKLFFGSGTQLSVL.

This sequence joins TRBV21-1 and TRBJ1-5. TRBV21-1 is flagged as a pseudogene. This CDR3 spans 15 amino acids. The CDR3 region has the DNA TGTGCCAGCAGCAAACGGGAGACCGAAATAGGGCCCCAGCATTTT. Its protein product is CASSKRETEIGPQHF.

The J gene is TRBJ2-1, the V gene TRBV19; a possible D gene is TRBD1 (6 bases). In germline, CDR1 is LNHDA, CDR2 SQIVND (reference sequence). The CDR3 runs 14 residues. V gave up 9 bases and J gave up 7 bases, with 19 bases separating them. The CDR3 loop reads CASCPEQGGNEQFF. As DNA, the CDR3 is TGTGCCAGCTGCCCGGAACAGGGTGGTAATGAGCAGTTCTTC. The whole variable domain, filled in from reference TRBV19 and TRBJ2-1, reads DGGITQSPKYLFRKEGQNVTLSCEQNLNHDAMYWYRQDPGQGLRLIYYSQIVNDFQKGDIAEGYSVSREKKESFPLTVTSAQKNPTAFYLCASCPEQGGNEQFFGPGTRLTVL.

The chain carries TRBV11-2 and TRBJ2-2, with D possibly being TRBD1 (6 bases). The CDR3 is 13 residues long. V was cut by 8 bases and J by 6 bases, with 13 bases left in between. Germline V gives CDR1 SGHAT, CDR2 FQNNGV. CDR3 loop: CASGDRMAGELFF. The CDR3 bases are TGTGCCAGCGGCGACAGGATGGCCGGGGAGCTGTTTTTT. Full variable domain (remainder filled in from reference TRBV11-2 and TRBJ2-2): EAGVAQSPRYKIIEKRQSVAFWCNPISGHATLYWYQQILGQGPKLLIQFQNNGVVDDSQLPKDRFSAERLKGVDSTLKIQPAKLEDSAVYLCASGDRMAGELFFGEGSRLTVL.

The sample holds one count of this clone. V usage is TRBV11-2 and J usage is TRBJ1-2; TRBD1 matches at 8 bases. CDR1 is SGHAT and CDR2 is FQNNGV in the germline V gene. Trimming cost V 2 bases and J 4 bases; bases outside gene matches: 3. The CDR3 contains 14 residues. This chain's CDR3 is CASSLLQGGYGYTF. The CDR3 DNA follows: TGTGCCAGCAGCTTACTACAGGGGGGCTATGGCTACACCTTC.

About this clone itself: The same CDR3 can be traced to other DNA sequences in this sample. The rearrangement joins TRBV4-1 to TRBJ1-2; D not resolved. Germline-derived CDR1 and CDR2 are MGHRA and YSYEKL. V was shortened by 0 bases and J by 0 bases, with 8 bases between the two germline ends. The CDR3 has 15 amino acids. Here the CDR3 DNA reads TGCGCCAGCAGCCAAGATAGTTATTCTAACTATGGCTACACCTTC. This gives the protein CASSQDSYSNYGYTF.

The rearrangement links TRBV7-2 to TRBJ2-5; TRBD2 matches at 11 bases. CDR3 size: 17 residues. V gave up 3 bases and J gave up 1 base; unmatched junction bases: 7. Germline V lookup: CDR1 SGHTA, CDR2 FQGNSA. The chain's CDR3 is CASSFQWGLAVQETQYF. The CDR3 DNA reads as TGTGCCAGCAGCTTTCAGTGGGGACTAGCGGTCCAAGAGACCCAGTACTTC.

This chain connects TRBV7-3 to TRBJ2-3; possible D gene TRBD2, 6 bases. The CDR3 has 15 amino acids. V was pared by 2 bases and J by 2 bases, with 11 bases between. Germline loops: CDR1 SGHTA, CDR2 FQGTGA. CDR3 in DNA: TGTGCCAGCAGCTTAGGGGGGTCCCCCACAGATACGCAGTATTTT. It is translated as CASSLGGSPTDTQYF.

The CDR3 here is CASTRGGSPYEQYF. In DNA form, the CDR3 reads TGTGCCAGTACTCGAGGGGGTTCTCCTTACGAGCAGTACTTC. This chain joins TRBV19 and TRBJ2-7, with D possibly being TRBD1 (6 bases). CDR1 is LNHDA and CDR2 is SQIVND in the germline V gene (reference sequence). V was trimmed by 7 bases and J by 4 bases, leaving 17 bases between them. The CDR3 totals 14 residues.

The chain carries TRBV6-5 and TRBJ1-2; D not resolved. Per germline, CDR1 MNHEY and CDR2 SVGAGI. Trimming shortened V by 2 bases and J by 10 bases, and 14 bases separated the two germline ends. The CDR3 contains 13 residues. The CDR3 loop reads CASSYRDLLPYTF. CDR3 nucleotide sequence: TGTGCCAGCAGTTACCGGGATCTCCTCCCCTACACCTTC.